Below are 5 T cell receptor beta chains sequenced from a single sample in a study of blood T cell repertoires in COVID-19. Clones were sequenced by immunoSEQ multiplex PCR, and TCRdb holds only the in-frame ones, with some missing. Here the sample spans about 210,000 clones, about 87% being singletons. Sequencing was done on a sample of PBMCs or T cells enriched from blood (not recorded which). The receptors were gathered from a young man with acute COVID-19.

The V and J genes are TRBV2 and TRBJ1-1, with unresolved D. V lost 7 bases and J lost 3, with 21 bases in between. CDR3 length equals 16 residues. Germline lookup yields CDR1 SNHLY and CDR2 FYNNEI. CDR3 loop: CASTLRKGGGHTEAFF. As DNA, the CDR3 is TGTGCCAGCACCTTGAGGAAAGGAGGAGGGCACACTGAAGCTTTCTTT.

The CDR3 spells CASSSGLAGTKPYEQYF. The CDR3 nucleotides are TGTGCCAGCAGTTCCGGACTAGCGGGAACCAAACCCTACGAGCAGTACTTC. This chain links TRBV28 with TRBJ2-7; 12 bases align to TRBD2. The CDR3 sequence is 17 residues long. Trimming at V came to 4 bases and at J to 2 bases, leaving 9 bases not matched to a gene. CDR1 and CDR2 from the germline V gene are MDHEN and SYDVKM.

V and J are TRBV5-1 and TRBJ2-3, with TRBD2 identical over 8 bases. The CDR3 has 14 amino acids. Germline V CDR1 and CDR2: SGHRS, YFSETQ. The CDR3 region has the DNA TGCGCGGGTCGGGAGGGACCTAGCACAGATACGCAGTATTTT. Its protein is CAGREGPSTDTQYF.

The gene calls are TRBV30 and TRBJ1-2; possible D gene TRBD1, 6 bases. This CDR3 is 12 amino acids long. The germline V and J ends were trimmed by 4 bases and 4 bases, with 10 bases remaining between them. The germline CDR1 and CDR2 sequences are GTSNPN and SVGIG (reference sequence). The CDR3 DNA follows: TGTGCCTGGATCGGGACACTCTATGGCTACACCTTC. This gives the protein CAWIGTLYGYTF.

The chain carries TRBV6-5 and TRBJ2-7, with TRBD1 matching over 7 bases. CDR1 is MNHEY and CDR2 is SVGAGI in the germline V gene. V was clipped by 6 bases and J by 4 bases; unmatched bases: 9. The CDR3 covers 14 residues. The CDR3 DNA is TGTGCCAGCAGGAGGGGACAGAACCTTTACGAGCAGTACTTC. This codes for CASRRGQNLYEQYF.